The source of this TCR beta chain is a study of T-cell reconstitution after alpha-beta-depleted transplantation in children. The V and J ends lost 6 bases and 7 bases respectively, with 16 bases between them. The germline gives CDR1 SQVTM, CDR2 ANQGSEA. This CDR3 is built from 13 residues. This clonotype was counted at least ten times. Using unique molecular identifiers, the investigators prepared the TCRbeta library. TCRdb re-called the PCR reads with MiXCR, one entry per CDR3 protein. This sample yields around 400,000 distinct CDR3 sequences, of which roughly 21% are seen a single time; around 4% belongs to the top ten.

The sample in question was PBMCs from the stem cell graft donor, obtained from the stem cell graft. V and J are TRBV29-1 and TRBJ2-1; D is unclear. The clonotype originates from a human donor who donated a stem cell graft to a child with acute myeloid leukemia. CDR3 protein: CSVLGYRGNEQFF. The CDR3 nucleotides are TGCAGCGTCTTAGGGTACCGCGGTAATGAGCAGTTCTTC.